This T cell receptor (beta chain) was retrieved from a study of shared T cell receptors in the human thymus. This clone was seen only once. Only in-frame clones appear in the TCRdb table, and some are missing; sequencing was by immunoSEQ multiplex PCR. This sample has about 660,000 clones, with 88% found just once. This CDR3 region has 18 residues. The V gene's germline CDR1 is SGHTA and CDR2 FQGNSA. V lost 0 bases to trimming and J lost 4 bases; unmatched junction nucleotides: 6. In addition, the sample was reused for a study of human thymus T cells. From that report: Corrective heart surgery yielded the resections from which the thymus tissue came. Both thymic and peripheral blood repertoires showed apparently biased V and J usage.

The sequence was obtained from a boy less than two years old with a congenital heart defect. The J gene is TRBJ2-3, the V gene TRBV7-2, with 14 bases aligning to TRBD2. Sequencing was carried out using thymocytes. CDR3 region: CASSLAETSGRAADTQYF. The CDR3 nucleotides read TGTGCCAGCAGCTTAGCAGAGACTAGCGGGAGGGCCGCAGATACGCAGTATTTT.